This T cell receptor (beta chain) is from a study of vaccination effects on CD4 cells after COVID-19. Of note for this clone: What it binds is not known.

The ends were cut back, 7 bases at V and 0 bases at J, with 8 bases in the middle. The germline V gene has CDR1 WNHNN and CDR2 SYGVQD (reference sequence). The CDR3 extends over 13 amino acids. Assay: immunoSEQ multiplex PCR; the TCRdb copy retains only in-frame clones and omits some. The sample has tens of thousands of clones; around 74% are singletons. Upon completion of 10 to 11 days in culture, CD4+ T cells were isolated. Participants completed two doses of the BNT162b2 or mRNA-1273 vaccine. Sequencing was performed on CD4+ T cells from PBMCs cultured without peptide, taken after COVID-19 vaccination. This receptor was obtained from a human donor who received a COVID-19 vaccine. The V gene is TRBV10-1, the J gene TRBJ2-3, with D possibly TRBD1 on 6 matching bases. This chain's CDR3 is CASNRVSTDTQYF. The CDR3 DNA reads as TGCGCCAGCAACAGGGTCAGCACAGATACGCAGTATTTT.